These T cell receptor beta chains were read from a single sample in a study of T cell changes during pregnancy in multiple sclerosis. This table comes from immunoSEQ multiplex PCR, and its TCRdb copy is limited to in-frame clones, with some not included. The data hold tens of thousands of clones, with 75% to 90% observed a single time. The specimen was CD4+ T cells from peripheral blood mononuclear cells, collected in the first trimester of pregnancy. Receptors were obtained from a female donor in good health, enrolled as a control in a pregnancy study. Both conserved end residues are part of each CDR3. The D gene is left open where the match is weak. Some rows have no size entry. The others give once, few or many, or a class for an expanded clone.

J	D	V	size	CDR3	DNA
TRBJ2-5	TRBD2	TRBV7-2	-	CASSLAAGEETQYF	TGTGCCAGCAGCTTAGCGGCGGGGGAAGAGACCCAGTACTTC
TRBJ1-2	-	TRBV2	-	CASSDNPGYGYTF	TGTGCCAGCAGTGATAATCCGGGGTATGGCTACACCTTC
TRBJ2-4	TRBD2	TRBV4-2	-	CASSQDGASGGGTIQYF	TGTGCCAGCAGCCAAGATGGGGCTAGCGGGGGGGGTACCATTCAGTACTTC
TRBJ2-7	TRBD2	TRBV4-2	-	CASSQYPLSLRLAKYEQYF	TGTGCCAGCAGCCAGTACCCTCTTTCTTTAAGACTAGCAAAATACGAGCAGTACTTC
TRBJ2-3	TRBD2	TRBV30	-	CAWSVHGAGGPPDTQYF	TGTGCCTGGAGTGTACACGGGGCGGGAGGGCCGCCAGATACGCAGTATTTT
TRBJ2-7	-	TRBV11-2	once	CASSPFFSGFGGYEQYF	TGTGCCAGCAGCCCATTCTTCAGCGGGTTTGGCGGGTACGAGCAGTACTTC
TRBJ1-2	-	TRBV27	-	CASSKTGYGYTF	TGTGCCAGCAGTAAAACCGGCTATGGCTACACCTTC
TRBJ1-4	-	TRBV6-1	-	CASSEEPLATNEKLFF	TGTGCCAGCAGTGAAGAACCCCTAGCAACTAATGAAAAACTGTTTTTT
TRBJ2-3	-	TRBV5-1	once	CASSLEQGRRTDTQYF	TGCGCCAGCAGCTTGGAACAGGGAAGACGCACAGATACGCAGTATTTT
TRBJ2-5	-	TRBV6-5	-	CASSWQGQETQYF	TGTGCCAGCAGTTGGCAGGGCCAAGAGACCCAGTACTTC